This is a list of T cell receptor beta chains from one sample in a study of T cells after yellow fever vaccination. TCRdb re-called the 5' RACE reads through MiXCR, storing one row per CDR3 protein. The table records about 300,000 distinct CDR3 sequences, roughly 7% of them present only once. The sample was PBMCs, taken more than 40 days after the first yellow fever vaccination. These TCRs come from a man aged 18 to 29 who received the YFV17D yellow fever vaccine. Each CDR3 is given with its conserved first and last residue.

J gene: TRBJ2-7
V gene: TRBV20-1
CDR3 protein: CSASSGQGPYEQYF

J gene: TRBJ2-3
V gene: TRBV5-1
CDR3 protein: CASSNPQSTDTQYF

J gene: TRBJ1-5
V gene: TRBV7-2
CDR3 protein: CASSRPNQPQHF

J gene: TRBJ1-4
V gene: TRBV5-1
CDR3 protein: CASNNGTRGEKLFF

J gene: TRBJ1-1
V gene: TRBV5-1
CDR3 protein: CASSRGPRNTEAFF

J gene: TRBJ2-4
V gene: TRBV7-2
CDR3 protein: CASSPARAKNIQYF

J gene: TRBJ2-3
V gene: TRBV5-1
CDR3 protein: CASSPTSRVTDTQYF

J gene: TRBJ1-5
V gene: TRBV7-2
CDR3 protein: CASSLDWASNQPQHF

J gene: TRBJ1-6
V gene: TRBV25-1
CDR3 protein: CASSATGGNSPLHF

J gene: TRBJ2-3
V gene: TRBV30
CDR3 protein: CAWSVQRRYTQYF

J gene: TRBJ1-1
V gene: TRBV12-3/TRBV12-4
CDR3 protein: CASSPYTATEAFF

J gene: TRBJ2-5
V gene: TRBV11-2
CDR3 protein: CASSSMTDQETQYF

J gene: TRBJ2-7
V gene: TRBV5-1
CDR3 protein: CASSPDGSSYEQYF

J gene: TRBJ2-5
V gene: TRBV4-3
CDR3 protein: CASSQDEVGETQYF

J gene: TRBJ1-1
V gene: TRBV5-1
CDR3 protein: CASSSSGAGNTEAFF

J gene: TRBJ2-1
V gene: TRBV4-1
CDR3 protein: CASSQESRPWSNEQFF

J gene: TRBJ1-5
V gene: TRBV3-1
CDR3 protein: CASSQDQSNQPQHF

J gene: TRBJ1-5
V gene: TRBV7-6
CDR3 protein: CASSLVSGNNQPQHF

J gene: TRBJ2-4
V gene: TRBV7-2
CDR3 protein: CASSPSNSGAKNIQYF

J gene: TRBJ2-2
V gene: TRBV25-1
CDR3 protein: CASSASWAGDFTGELFF

J gene: TRBJ2-1
V gene: TRBV20-1
CDR3 protein: CSARAAGRLDNEQFF

J gene: TRBJ2-7
V gene: TRBV7-8
CDR3 protein: CASSLEGVRYEQYF

J gene: TRBJ2-1
V gene: TRBV6-1
CDR3 protein: CASSDPGSYNEQFF

J gene: TRBJ2-3
V gene: TRBV9
CDR3 protein: CASSVSGVSTDTQYF

J gene: TRBJ2-5
V gene: TRBV14
CDR3 protein: CASSQWISGGAGRRETQYF

J gene: TRBJ2-1
V gene: TRBV28
CDR3 protein: CASLDRVRGEQFF

J gene: TRBJ2-1
V gene: TRBV4-3
CDR3 protein: CASSQDIGLARQFF

J gene: TRBJ2-1
V gene: TRBV5-1
CDR3 protein: CASRGDIYNEQFF

J gene: TRBJ2-1
V gene: TRBV4-2
CDR3 protein: CASSPTQTSGGANEQFF

J gene: TRBJ2-1
V gene: TRBV24-1
CDR3 protein: CATSDFPGSSYNEQFF

J gene: TRBJ2-7
V gene: TRBV5-1
CDR3 protein: CASSFSTGEQYF

J gene: TRBJ2-5
V gene: TRBV5-1
CDR3 protein: CASSLVGDPVETQYF